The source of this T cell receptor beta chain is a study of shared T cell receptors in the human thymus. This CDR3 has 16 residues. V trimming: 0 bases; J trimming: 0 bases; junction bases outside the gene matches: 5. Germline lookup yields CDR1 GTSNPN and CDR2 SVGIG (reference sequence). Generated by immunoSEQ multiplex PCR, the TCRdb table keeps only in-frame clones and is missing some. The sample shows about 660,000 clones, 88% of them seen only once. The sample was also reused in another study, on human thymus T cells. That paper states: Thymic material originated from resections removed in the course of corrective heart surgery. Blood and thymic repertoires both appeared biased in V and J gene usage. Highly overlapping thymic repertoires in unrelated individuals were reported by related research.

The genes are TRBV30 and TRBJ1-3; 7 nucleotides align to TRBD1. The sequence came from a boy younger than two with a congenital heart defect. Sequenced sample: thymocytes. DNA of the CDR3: TGTGCCTGGAGTGTACTCGGGACAGCCTCTGGAAACACCATATATTTT. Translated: CAWSVLGTASGNTIYF.